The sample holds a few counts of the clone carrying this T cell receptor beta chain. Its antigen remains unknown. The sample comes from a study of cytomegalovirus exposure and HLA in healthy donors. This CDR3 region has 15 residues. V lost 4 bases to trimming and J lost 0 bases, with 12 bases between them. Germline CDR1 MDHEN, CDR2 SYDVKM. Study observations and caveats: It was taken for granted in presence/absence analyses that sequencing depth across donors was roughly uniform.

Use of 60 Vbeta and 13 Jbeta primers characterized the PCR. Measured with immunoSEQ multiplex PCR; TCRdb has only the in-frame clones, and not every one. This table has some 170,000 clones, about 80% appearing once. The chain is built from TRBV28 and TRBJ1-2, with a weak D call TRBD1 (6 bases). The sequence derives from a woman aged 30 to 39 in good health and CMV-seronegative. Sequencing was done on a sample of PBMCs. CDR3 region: CASSYIGGANYGYTF. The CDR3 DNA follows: TGTGCCAGCAGTTATATAGGGGGGGCTAACTATGGCTACACCTTC.